This T cell receptor (beta chain) was sequenced during a study of blood T cells in healthy people across ages. Background on the study: About one barcoded beta molecule was captured per two T cells (by template switching).

The use of a sample-barcoded 5' primer and a J-beta primer mix characterized a second PCR of 7 to 11 cycles. With 12 random nucleotides, a template-switch adaptor tagged each individual cDNA molecule. Each of the samples gave a minimum of 3 million paired-end reads that contained CDR3. MiXCR was run by TCRdb on the 5' RACE reads, yielding one entry per CDR3 protein. The sample includes 450,000 to 700,000 distinct CDR3 sequences, roughly a quarter of them seen just once. The authors extracted at least 5 micrograms of total RNA per sample. Material: blood. This sequence was found in a woman in her sixties or seventies in good health.

The CDR3 DNA sequence: TGTGCCATCAGTGAGTCGAACTATGAGCAGTTCTTC. Translating it yields CAISESNYEQFF. This chain links TRBV10-3 with TRBJ2-1; D is uncertain. With 0 bases removed from V and 8 bases from J, the gap between germline ends came to 5 bases. This CDR3 has 12 residues. Germline loops: CDR1 ENHRY, CDR2 SYGVKD.